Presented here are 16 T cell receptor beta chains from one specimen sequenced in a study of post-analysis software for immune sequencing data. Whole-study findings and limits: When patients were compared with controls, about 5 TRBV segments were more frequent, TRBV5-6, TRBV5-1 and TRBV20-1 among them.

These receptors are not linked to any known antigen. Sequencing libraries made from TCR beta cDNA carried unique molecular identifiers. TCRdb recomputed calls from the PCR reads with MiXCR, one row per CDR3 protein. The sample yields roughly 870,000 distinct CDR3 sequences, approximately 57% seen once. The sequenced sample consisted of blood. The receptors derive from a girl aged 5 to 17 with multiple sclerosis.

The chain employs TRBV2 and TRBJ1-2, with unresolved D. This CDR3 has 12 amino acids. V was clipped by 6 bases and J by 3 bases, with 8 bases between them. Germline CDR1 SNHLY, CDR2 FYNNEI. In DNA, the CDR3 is TGTGCCAGCAGAGCGTTAGACTATGGCTACACCTTC. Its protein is CASRALDYGYTF.

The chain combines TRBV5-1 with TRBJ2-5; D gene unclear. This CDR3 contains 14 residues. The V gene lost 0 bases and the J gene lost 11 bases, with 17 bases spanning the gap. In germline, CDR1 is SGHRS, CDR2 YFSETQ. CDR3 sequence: CASSLVQPPYEQYF. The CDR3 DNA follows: TGCGCCAGCAGCTTGGTGCAGCCCCCCTATGAGCAGTACTTC.

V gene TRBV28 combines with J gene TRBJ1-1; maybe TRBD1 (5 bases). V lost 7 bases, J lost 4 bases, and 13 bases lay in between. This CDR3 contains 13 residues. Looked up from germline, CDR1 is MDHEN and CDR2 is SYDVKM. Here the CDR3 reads CASTGHRGTEAFF. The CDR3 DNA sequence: TGTGCCAGCACCGGACACCGGGGCACTGAAGCTTTCTTT.

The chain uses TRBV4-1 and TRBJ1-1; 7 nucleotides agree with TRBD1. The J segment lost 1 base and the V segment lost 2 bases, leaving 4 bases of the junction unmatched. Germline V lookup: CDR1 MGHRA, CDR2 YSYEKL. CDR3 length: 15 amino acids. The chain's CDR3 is CASSQRDSQNTEAFF. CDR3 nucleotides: TGCGCCAGCAGCCAAAGGGACAGTCAGAACACTGAAGCTTTCTTT.

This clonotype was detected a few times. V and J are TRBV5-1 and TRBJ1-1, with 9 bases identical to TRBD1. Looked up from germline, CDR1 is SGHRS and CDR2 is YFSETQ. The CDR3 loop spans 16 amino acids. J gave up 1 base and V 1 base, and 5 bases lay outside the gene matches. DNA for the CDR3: TGCGCCAGCAGCTTGTTCCGGACAGGGGAGAACACTGAAGCTTTCTTT. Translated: CASSLFRTGENTEAFF.

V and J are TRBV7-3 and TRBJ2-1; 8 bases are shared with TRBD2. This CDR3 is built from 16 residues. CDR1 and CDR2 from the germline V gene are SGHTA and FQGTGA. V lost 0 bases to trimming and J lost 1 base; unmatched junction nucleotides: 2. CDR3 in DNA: TGTGCCAGCAGCTTAACTTCTAGCGGGTCCTACAATGAGCAGTTCTTC. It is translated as CASSLTSSGSYNEQFF.

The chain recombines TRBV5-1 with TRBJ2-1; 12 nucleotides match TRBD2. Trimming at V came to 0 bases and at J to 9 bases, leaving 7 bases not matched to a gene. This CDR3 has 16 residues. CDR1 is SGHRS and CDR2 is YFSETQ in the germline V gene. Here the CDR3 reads CASSLASSGRGSEQFF. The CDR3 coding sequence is TGCGCCAGCAGCTTGGCGTCTAGCGGGAGGGGTAGTGAGCAGTTCTTC.

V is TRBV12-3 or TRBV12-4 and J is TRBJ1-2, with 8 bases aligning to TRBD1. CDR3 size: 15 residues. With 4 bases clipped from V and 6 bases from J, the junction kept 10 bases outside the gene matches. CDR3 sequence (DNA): TGTGCCAGCAGTTGGGACAGAACGACAGGGGATGGCTACACCTTC. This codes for CASSWDRTTGDGYTF.

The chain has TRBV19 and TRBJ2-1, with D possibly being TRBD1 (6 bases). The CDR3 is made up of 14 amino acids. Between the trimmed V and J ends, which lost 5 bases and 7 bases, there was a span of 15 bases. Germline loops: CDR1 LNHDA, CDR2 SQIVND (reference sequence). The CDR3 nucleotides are TGTGCCAGTAGTGACAGGAGCAAGGGGAATGAGCAGTTCTTC. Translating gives CASSDRSKGNEQFF.

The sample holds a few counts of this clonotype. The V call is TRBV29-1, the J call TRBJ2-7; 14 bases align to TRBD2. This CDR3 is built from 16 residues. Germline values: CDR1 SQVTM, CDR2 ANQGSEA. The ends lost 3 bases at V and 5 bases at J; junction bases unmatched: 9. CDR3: CSVDGLGTSGSHEQYF. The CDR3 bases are TGCAGCGTTGACGGTTTGGGGACTAGCGGGAGTCACGAGCAGTACTTC.

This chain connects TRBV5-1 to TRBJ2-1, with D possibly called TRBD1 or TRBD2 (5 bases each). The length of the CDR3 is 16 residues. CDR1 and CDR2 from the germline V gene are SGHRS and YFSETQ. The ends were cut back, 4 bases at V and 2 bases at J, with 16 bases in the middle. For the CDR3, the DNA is TGCGCCAGCAGCCGGGCGGTGGGGGATCCCTACAATGAGCAGTTCTTC. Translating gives CASSRAVGDPYNEQFF.

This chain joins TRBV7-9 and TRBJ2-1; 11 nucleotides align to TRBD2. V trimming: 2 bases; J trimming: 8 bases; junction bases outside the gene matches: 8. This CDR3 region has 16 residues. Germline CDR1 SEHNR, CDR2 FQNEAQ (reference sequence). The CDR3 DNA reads TGTGCCAGCAGCTTAACTAGCGGGAGAGCCGCCGATGAGCAGTTCTTC. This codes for CASSLTSGRAADEQFF.

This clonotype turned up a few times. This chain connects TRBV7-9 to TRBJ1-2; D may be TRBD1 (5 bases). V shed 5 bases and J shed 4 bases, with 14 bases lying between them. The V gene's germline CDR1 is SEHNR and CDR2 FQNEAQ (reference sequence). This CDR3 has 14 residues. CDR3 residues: CASSAAGVSYGYTF. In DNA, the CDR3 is TGTGCCAGCAGCGCCGCGGGGGTTAGCTATGGCTACACCTTC.

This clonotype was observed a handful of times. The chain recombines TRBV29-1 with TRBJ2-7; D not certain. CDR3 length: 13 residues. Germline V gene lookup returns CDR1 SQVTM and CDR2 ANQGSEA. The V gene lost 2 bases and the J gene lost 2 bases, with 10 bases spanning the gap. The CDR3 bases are TGCAGCGTTGAAAACCCCCAAACCTACGAGCAGTACTTC. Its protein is CSVENPQTYEQYF.

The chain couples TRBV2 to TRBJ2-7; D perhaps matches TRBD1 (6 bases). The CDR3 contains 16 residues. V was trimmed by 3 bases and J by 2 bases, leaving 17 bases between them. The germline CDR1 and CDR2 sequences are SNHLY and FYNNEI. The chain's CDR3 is CASSDRFSGVPYEQYF. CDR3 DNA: TGTGCCAGCAGTGACCGTTTCTCAGGGGTTCCCTACGAGCAGTACTTC.

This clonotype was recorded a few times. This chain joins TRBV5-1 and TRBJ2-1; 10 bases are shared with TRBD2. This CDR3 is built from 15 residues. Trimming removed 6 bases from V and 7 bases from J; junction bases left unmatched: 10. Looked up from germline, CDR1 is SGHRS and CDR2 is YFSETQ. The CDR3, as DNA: TGCGCCAGCACCGAGGGTAGCGGGGGGTTTAATGAGCAGTTCTTC. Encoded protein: CASTEGSGGFNEQFF.